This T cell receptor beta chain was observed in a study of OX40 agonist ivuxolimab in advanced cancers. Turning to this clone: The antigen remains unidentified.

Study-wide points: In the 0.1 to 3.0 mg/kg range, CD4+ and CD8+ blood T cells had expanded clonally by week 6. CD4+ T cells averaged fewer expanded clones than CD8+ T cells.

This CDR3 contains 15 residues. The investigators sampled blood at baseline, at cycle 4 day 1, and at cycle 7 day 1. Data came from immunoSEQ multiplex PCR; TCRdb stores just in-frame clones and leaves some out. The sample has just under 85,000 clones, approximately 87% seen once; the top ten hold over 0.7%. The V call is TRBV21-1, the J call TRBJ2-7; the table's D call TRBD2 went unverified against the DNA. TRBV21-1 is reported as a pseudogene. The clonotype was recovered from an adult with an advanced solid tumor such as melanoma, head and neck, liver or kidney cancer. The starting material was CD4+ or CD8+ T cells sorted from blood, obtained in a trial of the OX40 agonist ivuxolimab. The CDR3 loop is CASIHRSEGLDEQYF. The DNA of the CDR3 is TGTGCCAGCATCCACAGGTCGGAGGGTTTGGACGAGCAGTACTTC.